The 10 T cell receptor beta chains listed next were all sequenced from one sample in a study of beta chain features in type 1 diabetes. Every isolated RNA sample was fully reverse transcribed, so sequencing captured expressed TCRB transcripts. The repertoire was sequenced with immunoSEQ multiplex PCR; TCRdb's copy has only in-frame clones and lacks some. The sample lists roughly 370,000 clones, around 13% occurring once. The specimen was naive CD4+ T cells from blood. These receptors came from a man under 40 in good health.

The chain combines TRBV6-5 with TRBJ1-2, with 8 nucleotides matching TRBD1. This CDR3 is built from 13 residues. V lost 6 bases to trimming and J lost 6 bases; unmatched junction nucleotides: 6. Per the germline V gene, CDR1 is MNHEY and CDR2 is SVGAGI. CDR3 residues: CASRQDRVHGYTF. CDR3 DNA sequence: TGTGCCAGCAGACAGGACAGGGTCCATGGCTACACCTTC.

The sample holds a few counts of this clone. The chain employs TRBV29-1 and TRBJ2-1; D is possibly TRBD1 or TRBD2 (6 bases each). Trimming pared 4 bases from V and 1 base from J, leaving 17 bases between. CDR1 SQVTM and CDR2 ANQGSEA come from the germline V gene. The CDR3 spans 16 residues. The CDR3 reads CSVALSEGVSYNEQFF. For the CDR3, the DNA is TGCAGCGTTGCGCTCTCGGAGGGGGTGTCCTACAATGAGCAGTTCTTC.

Notes on this clone: Other DNA sequences in the same sample also yield this CDR3. CDR3 residues: CASSPSTDTQYF. The CDR3 DNA follows: TGTGCCAGCTCGCCTAGCACAGATACGCAGTATTTT. This rearrangement joins TRBV18 to TRBJ2-3; no definite D call. The CDR3 consists of 12 residues. The germline V gene encodes CDR1 KGHSH and CDR2 LQKENI. The V end was cut by 6 bases, the J end by 0 bases, with 4 bases between. The variable domain in full, completed from reference TRBV18 and TRBJ2-3, reads NAGVMQNPRHLVRRRGQEARLRCSPMKGHSHVYWYRQLPEEGLKFMVYLQKENIIDESGMPKERFSAEFPKEGPSILRIQQVVRGDSAAYFCASSPSTDTQYFGPGTRLTVL.

The J gene is TRBJ2-7, the V gene TRBV7-2, with a possible D match to TRBD2 (5 bases). V lost 5 bases and J 2 bases, leaving 13 bases between the germline ends. CDR3 length equals 14 residues. CDR1 and CDR2 (germline): SGHTA, FQGNSA. CDR3 amino acids: CASSPSSGTYEQYF. CDR3 nucleotide sequence: TGTGCCAGCAGCCCGTCGAGCGGTACCTACGAGCAGTACTTC.

This clone was counted between two and nine times. This chain uses TRBV7-2 with TRBJ2-5, with 9 bases matching TRBD1. This CDR3 has 15 residues. J was trimmed by 3 bases and V by 0 bases; bases with no gene match: 2. Germline CDR1 and CDR2: SGHTA and FQGNSA. This CDR3 is CASSLARTGEETQYF. The CDR3 nucleotides are TGTGCCAGCAGCTTAGCCCGGACAGGGGAAGAGACCCAGTACTTC.

The genes are TRBV30 and TRBJ2-2; no firm D call. Between the trimmed V and J ends, which lost 2 bases and 2 bases, there was a span of 9 bases. Germline V gene sequence: CDR1 GTSNPN, CDR2 SVGIG (reference sequence). This CDR3 region has 14 residues. The CDR3 loop reads CAWSMGLNTGELFF. DNA of the CDR3: TGTGCCTGGAGTATGGGCCTTAACACCGGGGAGCTGTTTTTT.

V gene TRBV30 combines with J gene TRBJ2-7; TRBD1 or TRBD2 may be the D gene (6 bases each). This CDR3 is 11 amino acids long. In germline, CDR1 is GTSNPN, CDR2 SVGIG (reference sequence). With 5 bases removed from V and 4 bases from J, the gap between germline ends came to 9 bases. This CDR3 is CAWAGQYEQYV. Written as DNA, the CDR3 is TGTGCCTGGGCGGGACAATACGAGCAGTACGTC.

This chain uses TRBV11-2 with TRBJ2-3, with no clear D. This CDR3 contains 13 residues. Germline V gene sequence: CDR1 SGHAT, CDR2 FQNNGV. V gave up 3 bases and J gave up 7 bases, with 11 bases separating them. The chain's CDR3 is CASSFRAAYTQYF. The CDR3 DNA sequence: TGTGCCAGCAGCTTTAGGGCGGCCTATACGCAGTATTTT.

The chain employs TRBV15 and TRBJ2-7, with D possibly being TRBD1 (6 bases). Germline CDR1 is LNHNV and CDR2 is YYDKDF (reference sequence). V dropped 0 bases and J dropped 3 bases, with 12 bases sitting between them. This CDR3 is built from 15 residues. CDR3 amino acids: CATSRDGGRGYEQYF. The DNA for the CDR3 is TGTGCCACCAGCAGAGATGGGGGCAGGGGCTACGAGCAGTACTTC.

This clone was seen only a few times. This rearrangement joins TRBV25-1 to TRBJ2-2, with a possible D match to TRBD1 (5 bases). This CDR3 contains 14 residues. V was cut by 6 bases and J by 0 bases, with 8 bases left in between. Germline V CDR1 and CDR2: MGHDK, SYGVNS. CDR3 in DNA: TGTGCCAGCAGCAGGGTCACGAACACCGGGGAGCTGTTTTTT. Translation: CASSRVTNTGELFF.